Listed below are T cell receptor beta chains from one sample, sequenced in a study of cytomegalovirus exposure and HLA in healthy donors. Sequencing used immunoSEQ multiplex PCR; TCRdb keeps in-frame clones, though not all of them. The data contain more than 65,000 clones, around three quarters of them singletons. The specimen was PBMCs. These receptors all stem from a woman aged 40 to 55 in good health and CMV-seropositive. Both conserved end residues are part of each CDR3. Fields, in order: V gene, J gene, clone size, D gene, CDR3 protein, CDR3 DNA. D genes are given only for firm matches. Some rows have no size entry. The others give once, few or many, or a class for an expanded clone.

>TRBV6-5|TRBJ1-2|NA|TRBD1
CASRRQGRGNYGYTF
TGTGCCAGCAGGAGACAGGGGAGGGGAAACTATGGCTACACCTTC
>TRBV7-9|TRBJ2-3|once|TRBD2
CASSSGLAGGSSTDTQYF
TGTGCCAGCAGCTCGGGACTAGCGGGGGGCTCTAGCACAGATACGCAGTATTTT
>TRBV7-8|TRBJ2-7|NA|TRBD2
CASRLAGEQYF
TGTGCCAGCAGACTAGCGGGGGAGCAGTACTTC
>TRBV5-1|TRBJ1-5|NA|NA
CASSLMGDGNQPQHF
TGCGCCAGCAGCTTAATGGGAGATGGTAATCAGCCCCAGCATTTT
>TRBV30|TRBJ2-1|NA|NA
CASSTSVQFF
TGTGCCAGCTCCACGTCTGTGCAGTTCTTC
>TRBV4-2|TRBJ2-1|NA|TRBD2
CASSQSLRRREYEQFF
TGTGCCAGCAGCCAAAGCCTCAGAAGGCGGGAGTATGAGCAGTTCTTC
>TRBV7-8|TRBJ2-7|NA|TRBD2
CASSRARGAGYVEQYF
TGTGCCAGCAGCAGAGCGAGGGGAGCGGGGTACGTCGAGCAGTACTTC
>TRBV5-1|TRBJ1-1|NA|NA
CASSFSTANTEAFF
TGCGCCAGCAGCTTCAGTACAGCGAACACTGAAGCTTTCTTT
>TRBV11-2|TRBJ2-7|NA|NA
CASSSIRGKPYVQYF
TGTGCCAGCAGCTCTATTCGGGGGAAACCCTACGTGCAGTACTTC
>TRBV21-1|TRBJ2-1|few|NA
CASLSPGQSRFF
TGTGCCAGCCTCTCACCGGGACAGAGTCGGTTCTTC
>TRBV5-1|TRBJ2-7|NA|TRBD2
CASSLASGRPGEQYF
TGCGCCAGCAGCTTGGCTAGCGGGAGACCTGGAGAGCAGTACTTC
>TRBV19|TRBJ2-7|NA|NA
CASSSIIGYEQYF
TGTGCCAGTAGCTCCATTATCGGCTACGAGCAGTACTTC
>TRBV2|TRBJ1-4|NA|NA
CASREFGLMRDEKLFF
TGTGCCAGCAGGGAGTTTGGACTGATGAGGGATGAAAAACTGTTTTTT
>TRBV7-8|TRBJ1-1|NA|NA
CASSLAGRGRTEAFF
TGTGCCAGCAGCTTAGCTGGCAGGGGTAGAACTGAAGCTTTCTTT
>TRBV30|TRBJ1-1|NA|NA
CAWSVLSILRPQKNTEAFF
TGTGCCTGGAGTGTCCTGAGTATACTTAGGCCACAGAAGAACACTGAAGCTTTCTTT